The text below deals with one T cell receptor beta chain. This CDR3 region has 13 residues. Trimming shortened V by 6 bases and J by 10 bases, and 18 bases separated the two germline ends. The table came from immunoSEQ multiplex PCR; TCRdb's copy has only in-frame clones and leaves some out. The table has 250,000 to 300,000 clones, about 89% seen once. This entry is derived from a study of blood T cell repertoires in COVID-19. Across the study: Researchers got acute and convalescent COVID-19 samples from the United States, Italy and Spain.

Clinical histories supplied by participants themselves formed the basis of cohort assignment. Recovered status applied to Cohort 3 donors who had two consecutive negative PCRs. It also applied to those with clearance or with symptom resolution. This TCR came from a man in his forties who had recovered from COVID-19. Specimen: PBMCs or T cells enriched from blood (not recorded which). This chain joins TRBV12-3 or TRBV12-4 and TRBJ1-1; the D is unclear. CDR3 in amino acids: CASRINPLRAAFF. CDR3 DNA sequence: TGTGCCAGCAGAATAAACCCCCTGCGCGCAGCTTTCTTT.